This is a list of T cell receptor beta chains from one sample in a study of OX40 agonist ivuxolimab in advanced cancers. TCRdb keeps only in-frame clones here, not all; method: immunoSEQ multiplex PCR. The table records tens of thousands of clones, 70% to 90% of them present only once. Specimen: CD4+ or CD8+ T cells sorted from blood, collected in a trial of the OX40 agonist ivuxolimab. All receptors derive from an adult with an advanced solid tumor such as melanoma, head and neck, liver or kidney cancer. Each CDR3 is given with its conserved first and last residue. Each record gives: D gene, V gene, clone size, J gene, CDR3 DNA, CDR3 protein. D genes are given only for firm matches. Part of the rows lack a size; the others show once, few, many or a class for expanded clones.

D gene: NA
V gene: TRBV18
clone size: NA
J gene: TRBJ2-2
CDR3 DNA: TGTGCCAGCTCACCAAACACCGGGGAGCTGTTTTTT
CDR3 protein: CASSPNTGELFF

D gene: NA
V gene: TRBV2
clone size: NA
J gene: TRBJ2-7
CDR3 DNA: TGTGCCAGCAGGGGTGGGACGGCGAACTACGAGCAGTACTTC
CDR3 protein: CASRGGTANYEQYF

D gene: NA
V gene: TRBV30
clone size: NA
J gene: TRBJ1-5
CDR3 DNA: TGTGCCTGGAGTGTAGGAAGGGATCAGCCCCAGCATTTT
CDR3 protein: CAWSVGRDQPQHF

D gene: NA
V gene: TRBV25-1
clone size: once
J gene: TRBJ1-4
CDR3 DNA: TGTGCCAGCAGTGAATGGGTTGGGGGTTATAATGAAAAACTGTTTTTT
CDR3 protein: CASSEWVGGYNEKLFF

D gene: NA
V gene: TRBV7-9
clone size: NA
J gene: TRBJ1-1
CDR3 DNA: TGTGCCAGAAGTCCGCCTTTCCCAAACACTGAAGCTTTCTTT
CDR3 protein: CARSPPFPNTEAFF

D gene: NA
V gene: TRBV5-4
clone size: NA
J gene: TRBJ2-7
CDR3 DNA: TGTGCCAGCAGCTTGGGTGGGCGATTGGACGAGCAGTACTTC
CDR3 protein: CASSLGGRLDEQYF

D gene: TRBD1
V gene: TRBV5-1
clone size: NA
J gene: TRBJ1-4
CDR3 DNA: TGCGCCAGCAGCGCCAGACAGGGGGAAGGTGAAAAACTGTTTTTT
CDR3 protein: CASSARQGEGEKLFF

D gene: NA
V gene: TRBV23-1
clone size: few
J gene: TRBJ2-5
CDR3 DNA: TGCGCCAGCAGTCCGGACATGGGATTTACCCAAGAGACCCAGTACTTC
CDR3 protein: CASSPDMGFTQETQYF

D gene: NA
V gene: TRBV6-5
clone size: few
J gene: TRBJ1-2
CDR3 DNA: TGTGCCAGTCGCGATGGGGGGCAGAACTATGGCTACACCTTC
CDR3 protein: CASRDGGQNYGYTF

D gene: NA
V gene: TRBV5-1
clone size: NA
J gene: TRBJ2-3
CDR3 DNA: TGCGCCAGCAGGGGACTAGATACGCAGTATTTT
CDR3 protein: CASRGLDTQYF

D gene: NA
V gene: TRBV5-1
clone size: NA
J gene: TRBJ2-1
CDR3 DNA: TGCGCCAGCAGCTTGGCGGACCGAGCCAATGAGCAGTTCTTC
CDR3 protein: CASSLADRANEQFF

D gene: NA
V gene: TRBV7-9
clone size: NA
J gene: TRBJ2-1
CDR3 DNA: TGTGCCAGCAGCTCAGACAATGAGCAGTTCTTC
CDR3 protein: CASSSDNEQFF

D gene: TRBD2
V gene: TRBV4-1
clone size: NA
J gene: TRBJ2-3
CDR3 DNA: TGCGCCAGCAGTTTTTCGAGCGGGGGGGTATCAGATACGCAGTATTTT
CDR3 protein: CASSFSSGGVSDTQYF

D gene: TRBD1
V gene: TRBV27
clone size: NA
J gene: TRBJ2-1
CDR3 DNA: TGTGCCAGCAGATCAAAAGACAGGGGGCGAACGGGAAATGAGCAGTTCTTC
CDR3 protein: CASRSKDRGRTGNEQFF

D gene: NA
V gene: TRBV25-1
clone size: NA
J gene: TRBJ1-4
CDR3 DNA: TGTGCCAGCAATGGGGGCAGTGTTAATGAAAAACTGTTTTTT
CDR3 protein: CASNGGSVNEKLFF

D gene: TRBD1
V gene: TRBV5-1
clone size: NA
J gene: TRBJ2-7
CDR3 DNA: TGCGCCAGCATGCGGCAGGGGGTATCGGGCGAGCAGTACTTC
CDR3 protein: CASMRQGVSGEQYF

D gene: NA
V gene: TRBV6-1
clone size: once
J gene: TRBJ1-2
CDR3 DNA: TGTGCCAGCAGTCCAAGGACCTTTGGTGGCTACACCTTC
CDR3 protein: CASSPRTFGGYTF

D gene: TRBD1
V gene: TRBV6-1
clone size: NA
J gene: TRBJ1-1
CDR3 DNA: TGTGCCAGCAGTGACCTAGGGGGCATGAACACTGAAGCTTTCTTT
CDR3 protein: CASSDLGGMNTEAFF

D gene: NA
V gene: TRBV5-1
clone size: NA
J gene: TRBJ1-4
CDR3 DNA: TGCGCCAGCTCGGGGGGGTTCGCTAATGAAAAACTGTTTTTT
CDR3 protein: CASSGGFANEKLFF

D gene: NA
V gene: TRBV7-6
clone size: NA
J gene: TRBJ2-5
CDR3 DNA: TGTGCCAGCAGCTTGGGGTCTGAGACATCTAAAGAGACCCAGTACTTC
CDR3 protein: CASSLGSETSKETQYF

D gene: TRBD1
V gene: TRBV20-1
clone size: NA
J gene: TRBJ2-3
CDR3 DNA: TGCAGACCGGGACAGGGCCCGTATTTT
CDR3 protein: CRPGQGPYF

D gene: NA
V gene: TRBV9
clone size: NA
J gene: TRBJ1-6
CDR3 DNA: TGTGCCAGCGACCTCGGAGGAAGGGATTCACCCCTCCACTTT
CDR3 protein: CASDLGGRDSPLHF

D gene: NA
V gene: TRBV6-1
clone size: NA
J gene: TRBJ2-7
CDR3 DNA: TGTGCCAGCAGTCGGGGGAGCTCCTACGAGCAGTACTTC
CDR3 protein: CASSRGSSYEQYF

D gene: NA
V gene: TRBV7-3
clone size: NA
J gene: TRBJ1-1
CDR3 DNA: TGTGCCAGCAGCGCTGGGGGGAACACTGAAGCTTTCTTT
CDR3 protein: CASSAGGNTEAFF

D gene: TRBD2
V gene: TRBV14
clone size: NA
J gene: TRBJ2-7
CDR3 DNA: TGTGCCAGCAGCCAAGGGGGGGGGAGGGACGAGCAGTACTTC
CDR3 protein: CASSQGGGRDEQYF

D gene: NA
V gene: TRBV7-9
clone size: NA
J gene: TRBJ1-1
CDR3 DNA: TGTGCCAGCAGCTTACAGAACACTGAAGCTTTCTTT
CDR3 protein: CASSLQNTEAFF